The rows below give T cell receptor beta chains drawn from one sample of a study of shared clonotypes between healthy human individuals. Generated by immunoSEQ multiplex PCR, the TCRdb table keeps only in-frame clones and is missing some. There are over a million clones in the sample; more than 75% occur only once, and more than 0.45% lies in the top ten. The sample was memory CD4+ T cells from PBMCs. These receptors all come from a man younger than 35 in good health. Some clones in this sample may be carry-over from other donors' samples. Both conserved end residues are part of each CDR3. Fields, in order: D gene, J gene, clone size, V gene, CDR3 DNA, CDR3 protein. The D gene is left open where the match is weak. Clone size appears in some rows only: once, few, many, or a class for an expanded clone.

>-|TRBJ2-5|-|TRBV14
TGTGCCAGCAGTTTTGCTAGGGAGACCCAGTACTTC
CASSFARETQYF
>-|TRBJ2-6|-|TRBV5-8
TGTGCCAGCAGCGTAGGGAGGTCTGGGGCCAACGTCCTGACTTTC
CASSVGRSGANVLTF
>-|TRBJ1-1|-|TRBV7-3
TGTGCCAGCAGTTTCCAGGGCGACACTGAAGCTTTCTTT
CASSFQGDTEAFF
>-|TRBJ2-1|-|TRBV13
TGTGCCAGCAGCTTCAACAGGAAGGAAGGTGAGCAGTTCTTC
CASSFNRKEGEQFF
>-|TRBJ2-5|-|TRBV6-5
TGTGCCAGCAGTTACGGGTTCGGGCCTCAAGAGACCCAGTACTTC
CASSYGFGPQETQYF
>-|TRBJ2-2|-|TRBV11-3
TGTGCCAGCAGCCCGACGAGGGGGGGCGCCGGGGAGCTGTTTTTT
CASSPTRGGAGELFF
>TRBD2|TRBJ2-2|-|TRBV28
TGTGCCAGCAGTCTCACTAGCGGGAGAGGTACCGGGGAGCTGTTTTTT
CASSLTSGRGTGELFF
>TRBD1|TRBJ2-3|-|TRBV5-4
TGTGCCAGCAGTGGGACAGGGTCCAGGGATACGCAGTATTTT
CASSGTGSRDTQYF
>-|TRBJ2-1|-|TRBV7-2
TGTGCCAGCAGCTCAGGGTCTCACAATGAGCAGTTCTTC
CASSSGSHNEQFF
>-|TRBJ2-7|-|TRBV27
TGTGCCAGCAGTTTACTTTCGGGTACAGGCGGACCGCCCTACGAGCAGTACTTC
CASSLLSGTGGPPYEQYF
>TRBD1|TRBJ2-2|-|TRBV5-1
TGCGCCAGCAGCAGACGGGACAGAGACACCGGGGAGCTGTTTTTT
CASSRRDRDTGELFF
>-|TRBJ1-4|-|TRBV28
TGTGCCAGCAAAAAGGCGAATGAAAAACTGTTTTTT
CASKKANEKLFF
>-|TRBJ2-1|many|TRBV27
TGTGCCAGCAGTTTATCGAGGGCAGGGGTAGGCAATGAGCAGTTCTTC
CASSLSRAGVGNEQFF
>TRBD2|TRBJ2-7|few|TRBV7-3
TGTGCCAGCAGCCGCCTAGCGGGAATCGACGAGCAGTACTTC
CASSRLAGIDEQYF
>-|TRBJ2-7|-|TRBV6-6
TGTGCCAGCAGTTACTCGAATCGCCCGGGTTCCTACGAGCAGTACTTC
CASSYSNRPGSYEQYF
>-|TRBJ1-6|-|TRBV10-3
TGTGCCATCAGTGGAGGAGGGATTAATTCACCCCTCCACTTT
CAISGGGINSPLHF
>-|TRBJ2-7|-|TRBV5-4
TGTGCCAGCAGCTTGGGGGGGAGCTCCTACGAGCAGTACTTC
CASSLGGSSYEQYF
>-|TRBJ2-2|-|TRBV9
TGTGCCAGCAGCGTAGTTGCCGGGGCCGGGGAGCTGTTTTTT
CASSVVAGAGELFF
>-|TRBJ2-2|few|TRBV28
TGTGCCACCGTAACAGGGGAGGCCGGGGAGCTGTTTTTT
CATVTGEAGELFF
>-|TRBJ1-3|-|TRBV5-1
TGCGCCAGCAGCATCGGACAGTCTGGAAACACCATATATTTT
CASSIGQSGNTIYF
>TRBD2|TRBJ2-1|-|TRBV5-1
TGCGCCAGCAGCCTCCTAGCGGGAGAGGGATACAATGAGCAGTTCTTC
CASSLLAGEGYNEQFF
>-|TRBJ2-7|-|TRBV5-1
TGCGCCAGCAGCTTGGCCTGGGGGGACAGCCCCTCCTACGAGCAGTACTTC
CASSLAWGDSPSYEQYF
>TRBD1|TRBJ1-2|-|TRBV30
TGTGCCTGGAGTGCCTACCCCGACAGGGGAAATGGCTACACCTTC
CAWSAYPDRGNGYTF
>TRBD2|TRBJ2-3|-|TRBV15
TGTGCCACCAGCAGAGGCCTAGCGGGAGGCACAGATACGCAGTATTTT
CATSRGLAGGTDTQYF
>TRBD2|TRBJ2-3|-|TRBV11-2
TGTGCCAGCAGCTTAGTATCTAGCGGGAGGGCAGATACGCAGTATTTT
CASSLVSSGRADTQYF